A selection of T cell receptor beta chains follows, all from one sample in a study of T-cell reconstitution after alpha-beta-depleted transplantation in children. TCRdb passed the PCR reads through MiXCR, listing each CDR3 protein once. The sample records a few hundred thousand distinct CDR3 sequences, 27% being singletons. The sequencing used PBMCs, collected before TCRalphabeta/CD19-depleted stem cell transplant. These receptors were taken from a boy in the first two years of life with Wiskott-Aldrich syndrome, due to receive a stem cell transplant. The conserved cysteine and the conserved F or W are not part of the CDR3 here. The order of the fields is V gene, CDR3 protein.

TRBV20-1 SYSGRVPDTQY
TRBV20-1 SARDSGAGASSYEQY
TRBV5-1 ASSQTDNEQF
TRBV28 ASGVHFGYT
TRBV20-1 SARDRDTIY
TRBV12-3/TRBV12-4 ASSLPNRLAGVNEQF
TRBV28 ASSLFATGGGLAGAHEQY
TRBV6-1 ASSEGITGQPQH
TRBV5-1 ASSLVAGASDTQY
TRBV30 AWRREGTGELF
TRBV5-1 ASSPASILTSTKAYEQY
TRBV7-9 ASSPPTNTEAF
TRBV7-6 ASSFQLLSYNEQF
TRBV5-1 ASSSSTGVYEQY
TRBV5-1 ASSLEYLENEQF
TRBV5-1 ASSRGDGQEQF
TRBV6-2/TRBV6-3 ASSIILPGLGFGEQY
TRBV2 ASKSFPSGRWDLISTDTQY
TRBV5-4 ASSHSGGRAYNEQF
TRBV20-1 SAESGGAQNEKLF